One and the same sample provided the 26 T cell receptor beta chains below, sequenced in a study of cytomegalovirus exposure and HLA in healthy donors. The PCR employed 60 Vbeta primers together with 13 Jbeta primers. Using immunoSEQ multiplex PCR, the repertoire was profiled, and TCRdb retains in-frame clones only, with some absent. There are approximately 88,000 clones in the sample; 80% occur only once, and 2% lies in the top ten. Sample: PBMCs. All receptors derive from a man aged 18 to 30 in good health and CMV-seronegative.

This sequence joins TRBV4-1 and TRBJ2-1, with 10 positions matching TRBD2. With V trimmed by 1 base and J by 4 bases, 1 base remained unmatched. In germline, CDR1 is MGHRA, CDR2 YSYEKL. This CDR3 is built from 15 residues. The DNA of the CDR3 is TGCGCCAGCAGCCAAGTACTAGCGGGGTACAATGAGCAGTTCTTC. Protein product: CASSQVLAGYNEQFF.

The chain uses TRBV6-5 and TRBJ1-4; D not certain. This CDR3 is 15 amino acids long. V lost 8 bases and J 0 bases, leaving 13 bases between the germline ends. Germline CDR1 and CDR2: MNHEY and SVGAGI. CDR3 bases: TGTGCCAGCGGCCGACCTGAGGCAACTAATGAAAAACTGTTTTTT. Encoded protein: CASGRPEATNEKLFF.

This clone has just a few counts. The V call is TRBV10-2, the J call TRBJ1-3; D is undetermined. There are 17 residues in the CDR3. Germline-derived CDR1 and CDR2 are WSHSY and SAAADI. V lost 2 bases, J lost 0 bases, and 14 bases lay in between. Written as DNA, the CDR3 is TGCGCCAGCAGTGAGACGAGACACACGAACTCTGGAAACACCATATATTTT. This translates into CASSETRHTNSGNTIYF.

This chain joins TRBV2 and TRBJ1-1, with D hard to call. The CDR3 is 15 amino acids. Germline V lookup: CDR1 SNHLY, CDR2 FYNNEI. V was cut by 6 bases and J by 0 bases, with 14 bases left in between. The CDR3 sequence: CASSVPRSVNTEAFF. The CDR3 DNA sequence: TGTGCCAGCAGCGTCCCCCGATCGGTGAACACTGAAGCTTTCTTT.

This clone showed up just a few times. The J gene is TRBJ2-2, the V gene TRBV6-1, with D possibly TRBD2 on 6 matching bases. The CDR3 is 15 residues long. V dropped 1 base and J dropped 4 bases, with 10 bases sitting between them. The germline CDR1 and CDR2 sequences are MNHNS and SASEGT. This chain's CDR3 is CASSEEMGGTGELFF. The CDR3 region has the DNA TGTGCCAGCAGTGAAGAAATGGGGGGCACCGGGGAGCTGTTTTTT.

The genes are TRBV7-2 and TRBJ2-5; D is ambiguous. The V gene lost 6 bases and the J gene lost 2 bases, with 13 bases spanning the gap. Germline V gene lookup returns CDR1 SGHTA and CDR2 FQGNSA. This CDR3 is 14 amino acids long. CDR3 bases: TGTGCCAGCAGTCCCCGTCTAATTCAAGAGACCCAGTACTTC. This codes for CASSPRLIQETQYF.

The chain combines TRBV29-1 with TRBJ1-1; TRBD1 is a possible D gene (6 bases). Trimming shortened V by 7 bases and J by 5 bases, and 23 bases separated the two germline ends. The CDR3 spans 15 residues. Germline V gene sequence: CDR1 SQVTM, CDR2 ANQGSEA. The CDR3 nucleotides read TGCAGCGCAAAAAGGAGTCGGGGGGCGCTTACTGAAGCTTTCTTT. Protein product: CSAKRSRGALTEAFF.

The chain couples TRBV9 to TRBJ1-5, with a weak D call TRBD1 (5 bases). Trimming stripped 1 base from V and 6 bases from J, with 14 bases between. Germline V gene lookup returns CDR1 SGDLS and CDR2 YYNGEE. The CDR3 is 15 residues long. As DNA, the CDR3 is TGTGCCAGCAGCGTAAGGCAGGGAGGAGGTCAGCCCCAGCATTTT. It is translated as CASSVRQGGGQPQHF.

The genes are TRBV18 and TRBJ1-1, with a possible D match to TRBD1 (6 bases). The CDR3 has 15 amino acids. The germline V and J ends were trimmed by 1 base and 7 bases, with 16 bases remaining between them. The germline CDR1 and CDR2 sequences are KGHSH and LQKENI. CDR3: CASSPHAGGGIEAFF. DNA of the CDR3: TGTGCCAGCTCACCACACGCGGGAGGGGGGATTGAAGCTTTCTTT. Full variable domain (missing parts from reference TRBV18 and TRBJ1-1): NAGVMQNPRHLVRRRGQEARLRCSPMKGHSHVYWYRQLPEEGLKFMVYLQKENIIDESGMPKERFSAEFPKEGPSILRIQQVVRGDSAAYFCASSPHAGGGIEAFFGQGTRLTVV.

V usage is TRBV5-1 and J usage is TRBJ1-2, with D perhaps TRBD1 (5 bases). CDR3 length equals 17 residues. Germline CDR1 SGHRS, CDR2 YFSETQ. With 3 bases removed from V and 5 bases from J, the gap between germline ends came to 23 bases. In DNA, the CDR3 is TGCGCCAGCAGCTCCGGAGCAGGGCAAGTCGCTTGGTATGGCTACACCTTC. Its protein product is CASSSGAGQVAWYGYTF.

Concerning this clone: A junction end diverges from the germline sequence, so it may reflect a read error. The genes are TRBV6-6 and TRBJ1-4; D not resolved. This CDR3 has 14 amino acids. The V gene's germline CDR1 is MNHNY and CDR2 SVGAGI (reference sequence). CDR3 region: CASSYFLTNEKLFF. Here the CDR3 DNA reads TGTGCCAGCAGCTACTTCCTAACTAATGAAAAACTGTTTTTT.

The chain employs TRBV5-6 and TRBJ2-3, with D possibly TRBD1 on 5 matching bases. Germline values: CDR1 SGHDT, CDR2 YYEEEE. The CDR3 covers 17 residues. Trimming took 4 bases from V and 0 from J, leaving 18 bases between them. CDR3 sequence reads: CASSRLDRDSSTDTQYF. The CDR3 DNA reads TGTGCCAGCAGCCGCCTCGACAGAGACTCTAGCACAGATACGCAGTATTTT.

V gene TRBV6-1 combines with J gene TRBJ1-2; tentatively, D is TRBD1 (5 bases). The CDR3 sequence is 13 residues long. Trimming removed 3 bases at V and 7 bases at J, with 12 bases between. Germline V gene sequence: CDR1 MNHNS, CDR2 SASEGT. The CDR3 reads CASSEGGVVGYTF. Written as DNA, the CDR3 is TGTGCCAGCAGTGAGGGGGGAGTGGTTGGCTACACCTTC.

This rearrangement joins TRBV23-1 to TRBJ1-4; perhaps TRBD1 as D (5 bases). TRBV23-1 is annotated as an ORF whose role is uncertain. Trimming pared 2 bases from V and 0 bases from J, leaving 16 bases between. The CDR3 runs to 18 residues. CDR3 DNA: TGCGCCAGCAGTCAACGCAGGGTAGCCCAAGCAACTAATGAAAAACTGTTTTTT. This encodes CASSQRRVAQATNEKLFF.

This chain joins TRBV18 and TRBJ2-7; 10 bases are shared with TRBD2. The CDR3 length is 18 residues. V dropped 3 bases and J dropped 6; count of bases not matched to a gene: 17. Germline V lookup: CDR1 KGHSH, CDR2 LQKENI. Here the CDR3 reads CASSPTGVQRGGLSEQYF. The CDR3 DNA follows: TGTGCCAGCTCACCGACCGGAGTGCAGCGGGGGGGCCTATCCGAGCAGTACTTC.

The CDR3 DNA is TGTGCCACCAGCAGAGATGGGCACGGCGAGCAGTACTTC. Amino acid sequence: CATSRDGHGEQYF. V is TRBV15 and J is TRBJ2-7; no firm D call. The CDR3 spans 13 residues. V lost 0 bases and J 6 bases, leaving 9 bases between the germline ends. Germline assignment: CDR1 LNHNV and CDR2 YYDKDF (reference sequence). The variable domain in full, completed from reference TRBV15 and TRBJ2-7, reads DAMVIQNPRYQVTQFGKPVTLSCSQTLNHNVMYWYQQKSSQAPKLLFHYYDKDFNNEADTPDNFQSRRPNTSFCFLDIRSPGLGDTAMYLCATSRDGHGEQYFGPGTRLTVT.

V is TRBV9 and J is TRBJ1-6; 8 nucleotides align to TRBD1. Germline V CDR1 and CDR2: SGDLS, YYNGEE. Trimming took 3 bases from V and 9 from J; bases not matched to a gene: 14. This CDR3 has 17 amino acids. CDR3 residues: CASSAYGTGTGPSPLHF. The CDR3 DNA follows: TGTGCCAGCAGCGCTTACGGAACCGGGACAGGCCCTTCACCCCTCCACTTT. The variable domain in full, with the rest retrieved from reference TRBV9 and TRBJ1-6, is DSGVTQTPKHLITATGQRVTLRCSPRSGDLSVYWYQQSLDQGLQFLIQYYNGEERAKGNILERFSAQQFPDLHSELNLSSLELGDSALYFCASSAYGTGTGPSPLHFGNGTRLTVT.

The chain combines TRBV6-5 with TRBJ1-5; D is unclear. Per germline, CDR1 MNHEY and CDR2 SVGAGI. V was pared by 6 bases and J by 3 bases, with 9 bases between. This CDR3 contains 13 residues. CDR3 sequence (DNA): TGTGCCAGCAGCGCGCTACCCAATCAGCCCCAGCATTTT. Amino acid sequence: CASSALPNQPQHF.

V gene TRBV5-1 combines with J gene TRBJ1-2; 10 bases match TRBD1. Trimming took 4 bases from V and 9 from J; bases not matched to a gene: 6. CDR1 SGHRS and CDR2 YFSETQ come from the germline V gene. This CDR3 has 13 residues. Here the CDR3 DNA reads TGCGCCAGCAGCACCGGGACAGGGGACAGCTACACCTTC. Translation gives CASSTGTGDSYTF.

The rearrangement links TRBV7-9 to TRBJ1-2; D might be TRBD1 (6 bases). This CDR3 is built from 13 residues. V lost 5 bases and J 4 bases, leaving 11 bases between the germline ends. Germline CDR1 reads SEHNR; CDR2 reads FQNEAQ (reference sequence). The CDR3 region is CASSQGTTYGYTF. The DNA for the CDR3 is TGTGCCAGCAGCCAAGGGACAACCTATGGCTACACCTTC.

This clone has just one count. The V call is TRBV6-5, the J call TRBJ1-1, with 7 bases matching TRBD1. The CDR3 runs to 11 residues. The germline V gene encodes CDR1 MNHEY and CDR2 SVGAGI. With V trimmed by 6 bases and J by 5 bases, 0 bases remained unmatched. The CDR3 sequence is CASRTGTEAFF. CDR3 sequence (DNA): TGTGCCAGCAGGACAGGGACTGAAGCTTTCTTT.

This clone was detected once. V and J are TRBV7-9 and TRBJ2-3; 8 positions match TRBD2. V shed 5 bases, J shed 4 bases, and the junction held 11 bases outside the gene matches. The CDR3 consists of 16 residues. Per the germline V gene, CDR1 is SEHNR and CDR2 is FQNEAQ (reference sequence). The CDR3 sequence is CASSPRGAGDPDTQYF. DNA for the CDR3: TGTGCCAGCAGCCCTCGAGGAGCGGGGGACCCAGATACGCAGTATTTT.

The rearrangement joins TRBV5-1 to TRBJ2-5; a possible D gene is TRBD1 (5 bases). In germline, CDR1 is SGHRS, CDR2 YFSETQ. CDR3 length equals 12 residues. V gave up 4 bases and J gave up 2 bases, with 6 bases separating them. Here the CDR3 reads CASSRQQETQYF. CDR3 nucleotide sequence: TGCGCCAGCAGCAGACAGCAAGAGACCCAGTACTTC.

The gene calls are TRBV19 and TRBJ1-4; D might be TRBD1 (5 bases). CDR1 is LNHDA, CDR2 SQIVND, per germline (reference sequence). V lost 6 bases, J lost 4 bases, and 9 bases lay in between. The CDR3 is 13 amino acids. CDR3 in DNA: TGTGCCAGTAGGAGACAGATTAATGAAAAACTGTTTTTT. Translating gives CASRRQINEKLFF.

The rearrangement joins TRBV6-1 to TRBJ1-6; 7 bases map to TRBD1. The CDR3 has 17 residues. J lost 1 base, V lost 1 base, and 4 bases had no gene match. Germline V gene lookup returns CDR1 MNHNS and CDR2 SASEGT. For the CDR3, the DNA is TGTGCCAGCAGTGAAGAAGTCAGGGGGTCCTATAATTCACCCCTCCACTTT. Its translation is CASSEEVRGSYNSPLHF.

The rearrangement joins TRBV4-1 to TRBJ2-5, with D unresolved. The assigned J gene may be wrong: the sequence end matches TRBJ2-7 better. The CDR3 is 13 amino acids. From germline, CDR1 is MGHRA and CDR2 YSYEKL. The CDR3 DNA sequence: TGCGCCAGCAGCCAAGTTGTGGGCTACGAGCAGTACTTC. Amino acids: CASSQVVGYEQYF.